These T cell receptor beta chains were read from a single sample in a study of T cell changes during pregnancy in multiple sclerosis. TCRdb keeps only in-frame clones here, not all; method: immunoSEQ multiplex PCR. The table records fewer than 65,000 clones, about 94% of them present only once. Sequences were derived from CD4+ T cells from peripheral blood mononuclear cells, sampled after pregnancy. The receptors were sampled from a female donor with multiple sclerosis, enrolled in a pregnancy study. The CDR3 runs from the conserved cysteine through the conserved F or W. Each record gives: J gene, D gene, V gene, clone size, CDR3 DNA, CDR3 protein. A D gene is named only where the DNA matches it firmly. Expanded clones are given a class, and other clones once, few, many or no size at all.

>TRBJ1-2|NA|TRBV6-5|NA
TGTGCCAGCAGTTACAATGCCCGGAACTATGGCTACACCTTC
CASSYNARNYGYTF
>TRBJ1-1|TRBD1|TRBV9|NA
TGTGCCAGCAGCCGATCCGGGACAGGGGTGACTGAAGCTTTCTTT
CASSRSGTGVTEAFF
>TRBJ2-3|TRBD2|TRBV7-3|NA
TGTGCCAGCAGCTTTGGACTAGCGGGATCCGATACGCAGTATTTT
CASSFGLAGSDTQYF
>TRBJ2-7|NA|TRBV4-2|NA
TGTGCCAGCAGCCAAGAGAAAGTTACTGGCGAGCAGTACTTC
CASSQEKVTGEQYF
>TRBJ2-7|NA|TRBV18|NA
TGTGCCAGCTCACCCCGGGACTTATCCAGGGCTTACGAGCAGTACTTC
CASSPRDLSRAYEQYF
>TRBJ2-6|TRBD1|TRBV5-1|once
TGCGCCAGCAGCCCTGCTGGGACAGGGAGTGGGGCCAACGTCCTGACTTTC
CASSPAGTGSGANVLTF
>TRBJ1-5|TRBD1|TRBV28|NA
TGTGCCAGCACTGGGTACACAGGGGTTCGCAATCAGCCCCAGCATTTT
CASTGYTGVRNQPQHF
>TRBJ2-3|TRBD2|TRBV2|NA
TGTGCCAGCAGCCCTCGGGGGGGAGATACGCAGTATTTT
CASSPRGGDTQYF
>TRBJ2-5|NA|TRBV5-4|NA
TGTGCCAGCAGTCCCGGCCAGGGCAGGGGTGCGCAAGAGACCCAGTACTTC
CASSPGQGRGAQETQYF
>TRBJ1-2|TRBD1|TRBV28|once
TGTGCCAGCACATCTACAGGGGTTTACGGCCACACCTTC
CASTSTGVYGHTF
>TRBJ2-3|NA|TRBV30|NA
TGTGCCTGGACCGGAGGCCCCACAGATACGCAGTATTTT
CAWTGGPTDTQYF